This T cell receptor (beta chain) is drawn from a study of T cell responses to AZD1222 COVID-19 vaccine. General study results and limits: Repertoire collection took place solely once the T cell response had peaked. The donors showed a predominance of white British ancestry and of females, with possible underestimation of clonal diversity.

About this clone itself: Its antigen is not known. Distinct nucleotide sequences in the sample also encode this CDR3.

The protocol was immunoSEQ multiplex PCR, while the TCRdb copy is restricted to in-frame clones and leaves out a portion. The sample carries over 130,000 clones, 88% recorded once. The germline gives CDR1 MDHEN, CDR2 SYDVKM. V dropped 3 bases and J dropped 6 bases, with 5 bases sitting between them. The CDR3 contains 11 residues. This chain uses TRBV28 with TRBJ1-2; D is unclear. The sample here was peripheral blood, taken 28 days after the second AZD1222 dose. This TCR derives from an adult who received the AZD1222 COVID-19 vaccine. The CDR3 DNA is TGTGCCAGCAGTTTTCGGGATGGCTACACCTTC. This codes for CASSFRDGYTF.